The sequence of this T cell receptor (beta chain) was determined in a study of Ad26.COV2.S vaccination and SARS-CoV-2 variants. General study findings and limits: Assessments of TCR breadth and depth may have underestimated the total T cell responses. Vaccine recipients posted higher spike-specific TCR breadth than their placebo counterparts.

The CDR3 runs to 14 residues. Unmatched junction bases numbered 2, after V lost 6 bases and J lost 3 bases. Germline CDR1 is SGHTA and CDR2 is FQGNSA. In the case of this clone: The antigen is unknown.

Assay used: immunoSEQ multiplex PCR; TCRdb lists only in-frame clones, some missing. The data contain approximately 410,000 clones, approximately 90% of them seen just once; the ten biggest clones take up less than 2%. Stated treatment: roughly 18 received Ad26.COV2.S at low or high dose, single or two shots; five or six received placebo; per-sample allocation not given. The samples date from day 63 after the first vaccine or placebo injection. The study used a vaccine consisting of an Ad26 vector that expressed Wuhan-strain SARS-CoV-2 spike. The receptor's source is a person aged 18-65 years who received the Ad26.COV2.S COVID-19 vaccine or a placebo. Sample: peripheral blood, taken in a trial of Ad26.COV2.S vaccine versus placebo. The chain uses TRBV7-2 and TRBJ2-2; TRBD1 agrees at 9 bases. CDR3 coding DNA: TGTGCCAGCAGGGGACAGGGTTACACCGGGGAGCTGTTTTTT. The encoded protein is CASRGQGYTGELFF.